The table lists the clone carrying this T cell receptor (beta chain) with many counts. The antigen remains undetermined. This CDR3 has 13 amino acids. V was pared by 7 bases and J by 1 base, with 9 bases between. The germline V gene encodes CDR1 SGHAT and CDR2 FQNNGV. This entry belongs to a study of CD8 T cells in ankylosing spondylitis. Findings and caveats of the study: The study looked at matched synovial fluid samples from ankylosing spondylitis patients. Disease-linked clones were reported to be significantly enriched there.

TCRdb called the 5' RACE reads again in MiXCR, with one record for every CDR3 protein. The table shows some 220,000 distinct CDR3 sequences, with approximately 8.4% occurring only once. The sequence was collected from a female donor with ankylosing spondylitis or in good health (not recorded which). V is TRBV11-2 and J is TRBJ2-3; a possible D gene is TRBD2 (6 bases). Sequenced material: blood, either unsorted or a sorted T cell fraction (not recorded which). The CDR3 is CASTRLGTDTQYF. CDR3 DNA: TGTGCCAGCACCCGACTAGGCACAGATACGCAGTATTTT.